This T cell receptor (beta chain) was documented in a study of T cell repertoires in cytomegalovirus infection. About the study: The authors used CMV epitopes that were HLA-C-restricted (recently identified) and HLA-B-restricted (well studied).

The CDR3 loop spans 16 amino acids. With 4 bases removed from V and 5 bases from J, the gap between germline ends came to 20 bases. Germline V CDR1 and CDR2: MGHDK, SYGVNS. TCRdb analysed the reads with MiXCR anew, one entry per CDR3 protein. The table records some 71,000 distinct CDR3 sequences, 28% of them present only once. On this clonotype itself: Its antigen remains unidentified.

This sample comprised CD8+ T cells from cultured PBMCs, obtained from culture after CMV antigen stimulation. This sequence joins TRBV25-1 and TRBJ2-5; tentative D call: TRBD1 (6 bases). This clonotype originated in a human donor in good health (CMV status not recorded). Some clones in this sample may be carry-over from other donors' samples. The chain's CDR3 is CASSGRGQHPGETQYF. Here the CDR3 DNA reads TGTGCCAGCAGTGGCCGGGGACAACACCCGGGGGAGACCCAGTACTTC. Variable domain in full (rest from reference TRBV25-1 and TRBJ2-5): EADIYQTPRYLVIGTGKKITLECSQTMGHDKMYWYQQDPGMELHLIHYSYGVNSTEKGDLSSESTVSRIRTEHFPLTLESARPSHTSQYLCASSGRGQHPGETQYFGPGTRLLVL.